This T cell receptor beta chain is drawn from a study of quantifying T cell responses using KT2 cells. In the study overall: RNA was reverse transcribed with TCR alpha and beta constant-region primers. Regarding the study as a whole: KT2 sequences were detected down to about one KT2 cell per 100,000 PBMC.

The CDR3 is 16 amino acids. The V gene's germline CDR1 is SGDLS and CDR2 YYNGEE. V lost 4 bases and J lost 0, with 14 bases in between. This clonotype was picked up a small number of times. The antigen is not known. The cDNA 3' end received a ligated oligonucleotide with a UMI. First-round PCR used 3 to 4 cycles and beta primers RC1.1 and RC1.2 covering TRBC1 and TRBC2. MiXCR, run by TCRdb on the UMI-ligation and nested PCR reads, gives a single entry per CDR3 protein. The sample lists around 30,000 distinct CDR3 sequences; approximately 10% were seen once. Known numbers of the T cell clone KT2 were added to PBMC. Fixed numbers of PBMC received varying amounts of KT2 cells.

V usage is TRBV9 and J usage is TRBJ2-1, with a weak D call TRBD1 (6 bases). This receptor was taken from a human donor. The sequencing input was PBMCs spiked with cells of the T cell clone KT2. In DNA, the CDR3 is TGTGCCAGCAGCCAAAGAACAGGGAGCTCCTACAATGAGCAGTTCTTC. It codes for CASSQRTGSSYNEQFF. Drawing the rest from reference TRBV9 and TRBJ2-1, the complete variable domain is DSGVTQTPKHLITATGQRVTLRCSPRSGDLSVYWYQQSLDQGLQFLIQYYNGEERAKGNILERFSAQQFPDLHSELNLSSLELGDSALYFCASSQRTGSSYNEQFFGPGTRLTVL.